At least ten counts were recorded for the clone carrying this T cell receptor beta chain. No antigen is known for it. This sample is drawn from a study of CD8 T cells in ankylosing spondylitis. General study results and limits: Disease-associated clonotypes exhibited CD8+ identity and were relatively infrequent in peripheral blood. Earlier studies detected some motif variants in reactive arthritis synovial fluid and blood. A TCR beta motif made of 7 to 9 highly homologous variants seemed typical of ankylosing spondylitis blood. Matched ankylosing spondylitis synovial fluid reportedly showed significant enrichment of disease-linked clones.

The TCR beta libraries were generated through quantitative 5'-RACE incorporating molecular barcodes. TCRdb redid the calling of the 5' RACE reads with MiXCR, one entry per CDR3 protein. The sample lists some 220,000 distinct CDR3 sequences, approximately 7.3% occurring once. After removal of 5 bases from V and 3 bases from J, the junction contained 9 bases not matched to a gene. This CDR3 has 15 residues. Germline V lookup: CDR1 MNHEY, CDR2 SMNVEV (reference sequence). This sequence joins TRBV27 and TRBJ2-7, with 8 positions matching TRBD1. This receptor was obtained from a male donor with ankylosing spondylitis. The sequencing input was blood, either unsorted or a sorted T cell fraction (not recorded which). CDR3 coding DNA: TGTGCCAGCAGTCCCCGGACAGGGAACGACTACGAGCAGTACTTC. Protein: CASSPRTGNDYEQYF.